A selection of T cell receptor beta chains follows, all from one sample in a study of T cell repertoires in cytomegalovirus infection. Their recognized antigens are unknown. MiXCR, applied by TCRdb to the reads, yields one record per CDR3 protein. The sample gives under 850,000 distinct CDR3 sequences, 30% to 40% of which show up once; about 18% is in the top ten. Sample: cultured PBMCs, taken from culture after CMV antigen stimulation. The receptor set was obtained from a human donor in good health (CMV status not recorded). Some clones in this sample may be carry-over from other donors' samples. The CDR3 runs from the conserved cysteine through the conserved F or W. Each record gives: D gene, clone size, V gene, J gene, CDR3 DNA, CDR3 protein. D genes are given only for firm matches. Expanded clones get a size class; other rows say once, few or many, or leave the size out.

TRBD1,-,TRBV12-3/TRBV12-4,TRBJ2-4,TGTGCCAGCAGTTTAGGGACAGGGGCAAAAAACATTCAGTACTTC,CASSLGTGAKNIQYF
TRBD1,-,TRBV10-3,TRBJ2-1,TGTGCCATCGGAGGACAGGGTAAGGGTGAGCAGTTCTTC,CAIGGQGKGEQFF
-,-,TRBV7-9,TRBJ2-2,TGTGCCAGCAGCCTGGACCACGAGAACACCGGGGAGCTGTTTTTT,CASSLDHENTGELFF
-,-,TRBV2,TRBJ2-3,TGTGCCAGCAGGGGGAGTCCCACGCAGTATTTT,CASRGSPTQYF
-,many,TRBV7-2,TRBJ1-2,TGTGCCAGCAGCCGAACCCTCACTAACTATGGCTACACCTTC,CASSRTLTNYGYTF
TRBD1,-,TRBV27,TRBJ2-7,TGTGCCACCCTAGGTTGGGACAGGGGGCAGTACGAGCAGTACTTC,CATLGWDRGQYEQYF
TRBD1,-,TRBV5-4,TRBJ2-7,TGTGCCAGCACCAGACACTCCGGGACAGGGTCCTACGAGCAGTACTTC,CASTRHSGTGSYEQYF
-,few,TRBV6-1,TRBJ1-2,TGTGCCAGCAGTGAATTGGGTCCTAGGGGCTATGGCTACACCTTC,CASSELGPRGYGYTF
-,-,TRBV20-1,TRBJ2-5,TGCAGTGCTACGGCCCCACTGGGGGGTGAGACCCAGTACTTC,CSATAPLGGETQYF
-,-,TRBV28,TRBJ1-2,TGTGCCAGCAGTTTTATAGGACTACTCTCTGGCTACACCTTC,CASSFIGLLSGYTF
-,-,TRBV12-3/TRBV12-4,TRBJ1-6,TGTGCCAGCAGTTTCAGGGGCGTAGGTAATTCACCCCTCCACTTT,CASSFRGVGNSPLHF
TRBD2,-,TRBV10-1,TRBJ2-3,TGCGCCAGCAGTGAATCGGCGGGAGGGCCGACAGATACGCAGTATTTT,CASSESAGGPTDTQYF
TRBD2,-,TRBV19,TRBJ2-2,TGTGCCAGTAGTGTCACTAGCGGGTTCACCGGGGAGCTGTTTTTT,CASSVTSGFTGELFF
-,many,TRBV7-2,TRBJ2-3,TGTGCCAGCAGCGATACGACGACGAATACGCAGTATTTT,CASSDTTTNTQYF
-,-,TRBV18,TRBJ2-1,TGTGCCAGCTCACCCGGCGGCACAAAAGGGGATTTGGAGCAGTTCTTC,CASSPGGTKGDLEQFF
-,few,TRBV2,TRBJ1-1,TGTGCCAGCAGGTCCTCGAGCACTGAAGCTTTCTTT,CASRSSSTEAFF
-,-,TRBV10-3,TRBJ1-2,TGTGCCATCAGTGAGAGAAGAGCCTACTATGGCTACACCTTC,CAISERRAYYGYTF
-,few,TRBV15,TRBJ1-4,TGTGCCACCAGACAGGGAGGCGAAGAAAAACTGTTTTTT,CATRQGGEEKLFF
-,-,TRBV29-1,TRBJ2-3,TGCAGCGCGAATGGGTATGGGCTAACCCCTAGCACAGATACGCAGTATTTT,CSANGYGLTPSTDTQYF
-,few,TRBV12-5,TRBJ2-4,TGTGCTAGTGGTCAGGCTGACAGGAATCAAAACATTCAGTACTTC,CASGQADRNQNIQYF
-,-,TRBV12-3/TRBV12-4,TRBJ2-1,TGTGCCACCGCAGGGGCGAGCGCCTACAATGAGCAGTTCTTC,CATAGASAYNEQFF
TRBD2,-,TRBV5-6,TRBJ2-3,TGTGCCAGCAGCTTGGTGACTAGCGGGGGGACAGATACGCAGTATTTT,CASSLVTSGGTDTQYF
TRBD2,-,TRBV12-3/TRBV12-4,TRBJ2-7,TGTGCCAGCAGGCGGACTAGCGGGAGGCGTCGGGAGCAGTACTTC,CASRRTSGRRREQYF
-,-,TRBV2,TRBJ1-6,TGTGCCAGCCAAGGACCACAGGGTCGGGGATCACCCCTCCACTTT,CASQGPQGRGSPLHF
TRBD2,few,TRBV6-9,TRBJ2-1,TGTGCCAGCAGCTGGTCGCGGGGGGGGTACAATGAGCAGTTCTTC,CASSWSRGGYNEQFF
TRBD1,few,TRBV7-6,TRBJ2-5,TGTGCCAGCAGCATGGGACAGGGGAGAGAGACCCAGTACTTC,CASSMGQGRETQYF
-,few,TRBV6-1,TRBJ2-1,TGTGCCAGCAGTGAATTCCATGAGCAGTTCTTC,CASSEFHEQFF
-,-,TRBV12-3/TRBV12-4,TRBJ2-2,TGTGCCAGCATTCTAGACGCGAACACCGGGGAGCTGTTTTTT,CASILDANTGELFF
TRBD1,-,TRBV2,TRBJ1-6,TGTGCCAGCAGTGAAAGGACAGGGGGGTATACGGCCCTCCACTTT,CASSERTGGYTALHF
TRBD1,-,TRBV5-1,TRBJ2-7,TGCGCCAGCAGCTTGGGACAGGGTCGGACGGGGTACGAGCAGTACTTC,CASSLGQGRTGYEQYF
TRBD1,-,TRBV29-1,TRBJ2-7,TGCAGCGCCACCTTTGCGGACAGGGGCATCTACGAGCAGTACTTC,CSATFADRGIYEQYF
-,few,TRBV5-1,TRBJ2-2,TGCGCCACCAAGACTGGAAGGGATCCCGGGGAGCTGTTTTTT,CATKTGRDPGELFF
TRBD2,few,TRBV29-1,TRBJ2-3,TGCAGCGTTGAAGGACTAGCGGGAGAATCTAATACGCAGTATTTT,CSVEGLAGESNTQYF
-,-,TRBV7-2,TRBJ2-3,TGTGCCAGCAGCGCGGAGGAGGGCACAGATACGCAGTATTTT,CASSAEEGTDTQYF
TRBD1,-,TRBV27,TRBJ1-1,TGTGCCAGCAGTTTAATGGGGACAGGGGTTTTTGAAGCTTTCTTT,CASSLMGTGVFEAFF
TRBD2,few,TRBV11-2,TRBJ2-1,TGTGCCAGCAGCTTGGGCGGGGGATCCCTCAATGAGCAGTTCTTC,CASSLGGGSLNEQFF
-,-,TRBV27,TRBJ2-5,TGTGCCAGCAGCCCAGGGGTATTCTTTCAAGAGACCCAGTACTTC,CASSPGVFFQETQYF
-,few,TRBV28,TRBJ2-7,TGTGCCAGCAGTTTATGCCAGGAGGGTGTCTGCGAGCAGTACTTC,CASSLCQEGVCEQYF
TRBD2,-,TRBV20-1,TRBJ2-1,TGCAGTGCTAGAGACAGTAGCGGGGGCAACAATGAGCAGTTCTTC,CSARDSSGGNNEQFF
TRBD1,many,TRBV7-2,TRBJ1-3,TGTGCCAGCAGTGGACAGGCGCGATCCTCTGGAAACACCATATATTTT,CASSGQARSSGNTIYF
-,few,TRBV6-7,TRBJ1-5,TGTGCCAGCAGTCTAACCATGGCCCCGGGGTATCAGCCCCAGCATTTT,CASSLTMAPGYQPQHF
-,few,TRBV7-9,TRBJ2-3,TGTGCCAGCAGCTCCCCGGTGGGGCTCCCCACAGATACGCAGTATTTT,CASSSPVGLPTDTQYF
TRBD1,few,TRBV6-2/TRBV6-3,TRBJ2-7,TGTGCCAGCAGTTACGAGACAGGGGGTATGTACGAGCAGTACTTC,CASSYETGGMYEQYF
-,few,TRBV18,TRBJ1-5,TGTGCCAGCTCACCGGTAGGTGGGGGACCCCAGCATTTT,CASSPVGGGPQHF
TRBD1,-,TRBV7-2,TRBJ1-5,TGTGCCAGCAGCCCCCAATATACAGGGGAGGATCAGCCCCAGCATTTT,CASSPQYTGEDQPQHF
TRBD2,few,TRBV7-2,TRBJ2-7,TGTGCCAGCAGCTTAGGGACTAGCGGCTACTACGAGCAGTACTTC,CASSLGTSGYYEQYF
-,many,TRBV7-8,TRBJ1-1,TGTGCCAGCAGCTTACGTTCGGCCTACACTGAAGCTTTCTTT,CASSLRSAYTEAFF
-,-,TRBV20-1,TRBJ2-7,TGCAGTGCTTCCCGGACTCCCTCGCCAGACGAGCAGTACTTC,CSASRTPSPDEQYF
TRBD2,-,TRBV18,TRBJ2-3,TGTGCCAGCTCACCACTGGGGGAGGGCCGTATGAATACGCAGTATTTT,CASSPLGEGRMNTQYF
TRBD1,-,TRBV28,TRBJ2-1,TGTGCCAGCAGTCTCCCGGGACAGGGGTACAATGAGCAGTTCTTC,CASSLPGQGYNEQFF
TRBD2,-,TRBV5-3,TRBJ2-1,TGTGCCAGCCGTACCGGGGGGTTCCGGAATGAGCAGTTCTTC,CASRTGGFRNEQFF
-,many,TRBV7-2,TRBJ2-7,TGTGCCAGCAGCGTCACAGGGCACGAGCAGTACTTC,CASSVTGHEQYF
-,-,TRBV7-9,TRBJ1-1,TGTGCGGAGAGTGTGGAAGCTTTCTTT,CAESVEAFF